This T cell receptor beta chain was sequenced for a study of beta chain features in type 1 diabetes. This clone was observed a few times. Reverse transcribing all isolated RNA meant expressed TCRB transcripts were sequenced. It was found that naive, central memory and regulatory T cell samples averaged around 3.8 million reads. Produced via immunoSEQ multiplex PCR; TCRdb's table is partial and in-frame only. Of under 800,000 clones listed, less than 20% are singletons. The sample taken for sequencing was naive CD4+ T cells from blood. This receptor was obtained from a man aged 18 to 35 in good health.

CDR3 nucleotides: TGTGCCAGCAGCCCGACGGGCGGCTATGGCTACACCTTC. Its translation is CASSPTGGYGYTF. The V call is TRBV7-3, the J call TRBJ1-2; no firm D call. The germline V and J ends were trimmed by 5 bases and 4 bases, with 11 bases remaining between them. The CDR3 spans 13 residues. Germline V gene lookup returns CDR1 SGHTA and CDR2 FQGTGA.